The 14 T cell receptor beta chains below were found in one sample sequenced in a study of kidney transplant recipient with SARS-CoV-2 infection. TCRdb re-called the reads with MiXCR, one entry per CDR3 protein. Of approximately 250,000 distinct CDR3 sequences listed, under 35% are singletons. Source: a blood sample, taken at baseline and on roughly day 110 from a kidney transplant recipient. These receptors were obtained from a male patient younger than 45 who had COVID-19 and was a kidney transplant recipient. Some T cells may be the graft donor's.

Regarding this clonotype: A much more abundant neighbour one base away suggests this may be a read error. Given the absence of the conserved phenylalanine or tryptophan at the CDR3 end, a read error is likely. The CDR3 reads CSAPRGGFGRTEAFL. The CDR3 DNA reads TGCAGTGCTCCCCGAGGGGGGTTTGGGCGCACTGAAGCTTTCCTT. The chain carries TRBV20-1 and TRBJ1-1; perhaps TRBD1 as D (6 bases). Germline V CDR1 and CDR2: DFQATT, SNEGSKA (reference sequence). CDR3 length equals 15 residues. Trimming stripped 5 bases from V and 4 bases from J, with 20 bases between.

The chain employs TRBV20-1 and TRBJ1-2; D is uncertain. The CDR3 length is 14 residues. Germline V CDR1 and CDR2: DFQATT, SNEGSKA (reference sequence). The germline V and J ends were trimmed by 6 bases and 12 bases, with 26 bases remaining between them. Here the CDR3 reads CSAPRGFPEGGHTF. The CDR3, as DNA: TGCAGTGCCCCGCGTGGCTTCCCCGAGGGCGGCCACACCTTC.

This clonotype has at least ten counts. The chain links TRBV2 to TRBJ2-7; 13 bases agree with TRBD2. CDR1 and CDR2 from the germline V gene are SNHLY and FYNNEI. The CDR3 runs 14 residues. The junction had 2 bases not matched to a gene; V was cut back by 3 bases and J by 6 bases. For the CDR3, the DNA is TGTGCCAGCAGTGACCGACTAGCGGGGGGCGAGCAGTACTTC. As protein: CASSDRLAGGEQYF.

This clonotype occurred many times. The chain employs TRBV20-1 and TRBJ2-7, with a weak D call TRBD2 (5 bases). The germline CDR1 and CDR2 sequences are DFQATT and SNEGSKA (reference sequence). This CDR3 has 12 residues. Trimming shortened V by 1 base and J by 5 bases, and 9 bases separated the two germline ends. The CDR3 loop is CSARAAGDEQYF. The CDR3 DNA follows: TGCAGTGCTAGAGCCGCCGGGGACGAGCAGTACTTC.

A word on this clonotype: This may be a read error: a much more frequent sequence differs by one nucleotide. V gene TRBV6-2 or TRBV6-3 combines with J gene TRBJ2-1; D may be TRBD2 (6 bases). The length of the CDR3 is 16 residues. CDR1 and CDR2 from the germline V gene are MNHEY and SVGEGT. The chain's CDR3 is CASSYSRDSRPNEQLF. As DNA, the CDR3 is TGTGCCAGCAGTTACTCGAGGGACTCCCGGCCCAATGAGCAGCTCTTC.

In its sample, this clonotype was seen many times. The V call is TRBV29-1, the J call TRBJ1-3; TRBD1 is a possible D gene (5 bases). The CDR3 contains 11 residues. V dropped 7 bases and J dropped 6 bases, with 10 bases sitting between them. Germline CDR1 SQVTM, CDR2 ANQGSEA. The DNA of the CDR3 is TGCAGCGGGGGGGGGTCAAACACCATATATTTT. Translated, it gives CSGGGSNTIYF.

This clonotype was recorded at least ten times. The genes are TRBV6-2 or TRBV6-3 and TRBJ1-6, with 7 bases identical to TRBD1. J gave up 7 bases and V 4 bases, and 10 bases lay outside the gene matches. The germline gives CDR1 MNHEY, CDR2 SVGEGT. The CDR3 runs 16 residues. The CDR3 here is CASSSDRQGGNSPLHF. The CDR3 bases are TGTGCCAGCAGTTCCGACAGACAGGGAGGGAATTCACCCCTCCACTTT.

There are a few counts of this clonotype. V and J are TRBV18 and TRBJ1-2; 11 bases are shared with TRBD1. This CDR3 is built from 16 residues. Germline CDR1 reads KGHSH; CDR2 reads LQKENI. V lost 4 bases and J lost 1; bases outside the gene matches: 5. The CDR3 sequence: CASSLDRGLLNYGYTF. Written as DNA, the CDR3 is TGTGCCAGCTCACTGGACAGGGGGCTTCTTAACTATGGCTACACCTTC. Based on the CDR3 plus reference TRBV18 and TRBJ1-2, the full variable domain is NAGVMQNPRHLVRRRGQEARLRCSPMKGHSHVYWYRQLPEEGLKFMVYLQKENIIDESGMPKERFSAEFPKEGPSILRIQQVVRGDSAAYFCASSLDRGLLNYGYTFGSGTRLTVV.

Note on this clonotype: This could be a read error, since a much larger clone is one nucleotide away. The genes are TRBV6-1 and TRBJ2-7; no reliable D call. The germline V gene has CDR1 MNHNS and CDR2 SASEGT. The CDR3 loop spans 13 amino acids. This chain's CDR3 is CASGEEWVYEQYF. The CDR3 bases are TGTGCCAGCGGTGAAGAGTGGGTCTACGAGCAGTACTTC.

This clonotype has a count of ten or more. The chain joins TRBV7-9 to TRBJ1-2; D is ambiguous. Germline V gene sequence: CDR1 SEHNR, CDR2 FQNEAQ (reference sequence). The CDR3 contains 14 residues. Deletions cut 6 bases from V and 4 bases from J, with 15 bases between. This CDR3 reads CASSPSAVGYGYTF. CDR3 nucleotides: TGTGCCAGCAGTCCGTCGGCTGTCGGCTATGGCTACACCTTC.

This clonotype was observed at least ten times. The chain has TRBV4-1 and TRBJ2-7, with D perhaps being TRBD1 or TRBD2 (5 bases each). The germline V and J ends were trimmed by 1 base and 6 bases, with 16 bases remaining between them. Germline V lookup: CDR1 MGHRA, CDR2 YSYEKL. The CDR3 contains 15 residues. The CDR3 coding sequence is TGCGCCAGCAGCCAAGCCCACGCAACAGGAGGCGAGCAGTACTTC. This translates into CASSQAHATGGEQYF.

This clonotype showed up just once. Possible read error: a much larger clone is one base away. This rearrangement joins TRBV9 to TRBJ1-2, with no clear D. This CDR3 comprises 16 residues. Trimming pared 7 bases from V and 4 bases from J, leaving 23 bases between. CDR1 SGDLS and CDR2 YYNGEE come from the germline V gene. In DNA, the CDR3 is TGTGCCAGCTGCGAGAAGTACTCAAGAAAGACCTATGGCTACACCTTC. Protein product: CASCEKYSRKTYGYTF.

Turning to this clonotype: A read error is possible here, since a much larger clone lies one base away. V gene TRBV24-1 combines with J gene TRBJ2-1; D gene unclear. Germline CDR1 KGHDR, CDR2 SFDVKD. The length of the CDR3 is 13 residues. The CDR3 region has the DNA TGTGCCACCAGTGCCTCACCACACAATGAGCTGTTCTTC. Its translation is CATSASPHNELFF.

This clonotype showed up many times. It is unclear where the CDR3 begins or ends on the DNA, so no DNA is shown, and the CDR3 is as TCRdb lists it. The chain combines TRBV7-5 with TRBJ1-2. TRBV7-5 is marked as a pseudogene. The CDR3 region is 19 residues in length, termini included. The CDR3 loop reads CISVPEGAYEVGKTYGYTF.